This TCR beta chain was profiled in a study of blood T cell repertoires in COVID-19. Repertoires were generated with immunoSEQ multiplex PCR, while TCRdb's copy carries only in-frame clones and drops some. The sample carries some 42,000 clones, about 91% recorded once. Germline values: CDR1 MDHEN, CDR2 SYDVKM. The CDR3 extends over 14 amino acids. V lost 11 bases and J lost 6; bases outside the gene matches: 12. The chain employs TRBV28 and TRBJ2-1, with 8 bases aligning to TRBD2. The source of this sequence is a human donor in a cohort sampled during active COVID-19. The sample comprised peripheral blood. The CDR3 DNA is TGTGCCGGGGCGAGCGGGAGATTGATCAATGAGCAGTTCTTC. Residues: CAGASGRLINEQFF.